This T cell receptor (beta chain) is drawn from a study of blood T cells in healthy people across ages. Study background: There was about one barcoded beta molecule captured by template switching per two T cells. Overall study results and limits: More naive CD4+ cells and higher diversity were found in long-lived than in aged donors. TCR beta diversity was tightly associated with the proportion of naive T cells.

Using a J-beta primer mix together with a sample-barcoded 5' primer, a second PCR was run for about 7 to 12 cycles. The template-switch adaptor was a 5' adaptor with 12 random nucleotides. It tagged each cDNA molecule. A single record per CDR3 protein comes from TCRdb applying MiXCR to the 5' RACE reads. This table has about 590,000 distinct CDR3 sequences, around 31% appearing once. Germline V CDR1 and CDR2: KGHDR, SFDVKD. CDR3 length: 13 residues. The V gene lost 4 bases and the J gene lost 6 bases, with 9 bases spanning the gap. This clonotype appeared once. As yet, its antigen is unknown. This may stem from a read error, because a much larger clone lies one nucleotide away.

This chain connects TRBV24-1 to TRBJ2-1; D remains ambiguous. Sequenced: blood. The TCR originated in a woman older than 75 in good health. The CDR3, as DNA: TGTGCCACCAGTGACGCCCCTACCAATGAGCAGTTCTTC. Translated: CATSDAPTNEQFF.